This T cell receptor (beta chain) was sequenced for a study of OX40 agonist ivuxolimab in advanced cancers. This clone appeared a single time. This CDR3 contains 14 residues. The germline gives CDR1 MNHEY, CDR2 SMNVEV (reference sequence). Deletions cut 3 bases from V and 3 bases from J, with 11 bases between. TCRdb keeps only in-frame clones here, not all; method: immunoSEQ multiplex PCR. The table records 78,000 or so clones, around nine tenths of them present only once. The sequencing here drew on CD4+ or CD8+ T cells sorted from blood, taken in a trial of the OX40 agonist ivuxolimab. This rearrangement joins TRBV27 to TRBJ1-1, with D tentatively TRBD1 (6 bases). The clonotype originates from an adult with an advanced solid tumor such as melanoma, head and neck, liver or kidney cancer. The DNA of the CDR3 is TGTGCCAGCAGTTTTAAGGGGGGGGACACTGAAGCTTTCTTT. Amino acids: CASSFKGGDTEAFF.